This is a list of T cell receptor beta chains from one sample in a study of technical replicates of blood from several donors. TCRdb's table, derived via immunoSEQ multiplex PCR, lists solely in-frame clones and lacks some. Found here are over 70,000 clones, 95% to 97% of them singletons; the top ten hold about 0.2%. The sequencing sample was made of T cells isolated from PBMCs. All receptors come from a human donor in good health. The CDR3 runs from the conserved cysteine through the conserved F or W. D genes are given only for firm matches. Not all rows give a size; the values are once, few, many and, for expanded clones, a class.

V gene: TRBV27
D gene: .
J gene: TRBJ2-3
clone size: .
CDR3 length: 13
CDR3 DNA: TGTGCCAGCAAAACAGGGAGCACAGATACGCAGTATTTT
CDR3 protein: CASKTGSTDTQYF

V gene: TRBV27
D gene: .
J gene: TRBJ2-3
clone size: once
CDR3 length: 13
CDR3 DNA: TGTGCCAGCACCGCACACCGTCTGGATACGCAGTATTTT
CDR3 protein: CASTAHRLDTQYF

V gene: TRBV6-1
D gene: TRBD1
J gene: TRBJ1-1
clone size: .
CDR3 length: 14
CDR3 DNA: TGTGCCAGCAGTGGGAATATCAGGGGGCGAGGGGCTTTCTTT
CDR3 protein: CASSGNIRGRGAFF

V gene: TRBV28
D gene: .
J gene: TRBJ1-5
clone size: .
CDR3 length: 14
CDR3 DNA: TGTGCCAGCAGTCAAGAAGCCCGGGGTCAGCCCCAGCATTTT
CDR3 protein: CASSQEARGQPQHF

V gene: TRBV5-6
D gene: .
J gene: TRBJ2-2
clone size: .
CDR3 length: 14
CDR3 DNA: TGTGCCAGCAGCTTAGTCGAGTACACCGGGGAGCTGTTTTTT
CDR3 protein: CASSLVEYTGELFF

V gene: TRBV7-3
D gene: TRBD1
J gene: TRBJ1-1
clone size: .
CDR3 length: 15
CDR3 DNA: TGTGCCAGCAGCTTGGCAGGGGGCGCGGATACTGAAGCTTTCTTT
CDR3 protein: CASSLAGGADTEAFF

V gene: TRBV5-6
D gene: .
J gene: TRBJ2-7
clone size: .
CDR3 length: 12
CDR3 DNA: TGTGCCAGCAGTCCAAAACAGGACGAGCAGTACTTC
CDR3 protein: CASSPKQDEQYF

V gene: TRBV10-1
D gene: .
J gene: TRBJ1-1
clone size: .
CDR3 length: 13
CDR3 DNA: TGCGCCAGCAGTGAGTCGGGGGGGACTGAAGCTTTCTTT
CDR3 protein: CASSESGGTEAFF

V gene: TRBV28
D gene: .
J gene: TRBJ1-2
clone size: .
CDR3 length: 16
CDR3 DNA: TGTGCCGTCGCGGGACGTGTGACTCCCCAACTCTATGGCTACACCTTC
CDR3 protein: CAVAGRVTPQLYGYTF

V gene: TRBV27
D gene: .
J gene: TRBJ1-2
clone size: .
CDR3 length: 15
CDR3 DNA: TGTGCCAGCAGCCCATTCGGCGGGGGGAACTATGGCTACACCTTC
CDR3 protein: CASSPFGGGNYGYTF

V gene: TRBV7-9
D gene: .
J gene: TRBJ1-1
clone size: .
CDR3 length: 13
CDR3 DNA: TGTGCCAGCAGCGTAGACTGGAACACTGAAGCTTTCTTT
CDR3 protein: CASSVDWNTEAFF

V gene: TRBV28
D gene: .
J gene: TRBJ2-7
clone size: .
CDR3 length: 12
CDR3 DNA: TGTGCCAGCCAGGGATACAGCAACGAGCAGTACTTC
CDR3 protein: CASQGYSNEQYF

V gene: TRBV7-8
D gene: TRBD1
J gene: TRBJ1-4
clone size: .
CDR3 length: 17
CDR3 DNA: TGTGCCAGCAGCTTACTGGTCAGGGGGCTGCCTAATGAAAAACTGTTTTTT
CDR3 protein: CASSLLVRGLPNEKLFF

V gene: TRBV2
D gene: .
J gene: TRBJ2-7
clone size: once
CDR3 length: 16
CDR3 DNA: TGTGCCAGCAGCGCCGCCGGAGGGCCCTCCTACTTCGAGCAGTACTTC
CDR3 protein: CASSAAGGPSYFEQYF

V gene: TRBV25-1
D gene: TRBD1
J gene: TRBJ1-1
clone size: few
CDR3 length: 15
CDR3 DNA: TGTGCCAGCAGTGAACCGGGACAGGGGGGCCTTGAAGCTTTCTTT
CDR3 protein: CASSEPGQGGLEAFF

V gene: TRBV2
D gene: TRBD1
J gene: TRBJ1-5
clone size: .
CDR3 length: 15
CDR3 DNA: TGTGCCAGCAGATATAATACAGGGGACCTCCAGCCCCAGCATTTT
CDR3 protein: CASRYNTGDLQPQHF

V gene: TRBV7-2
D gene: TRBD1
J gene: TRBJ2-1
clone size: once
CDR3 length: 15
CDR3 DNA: TGTGCCAGCAGTCAGGACAGGAGCTCCTACAATGAGCAGTTCTTC
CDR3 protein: CASSQDRSSYNEQFF

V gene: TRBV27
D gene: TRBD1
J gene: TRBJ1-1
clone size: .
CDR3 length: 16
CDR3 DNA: TGTGCCAGCCGACCCTCTAAACAGGGGTGGGACACTGAAGCTTTCTTT
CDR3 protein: CASRPSKQGWDTEAFF

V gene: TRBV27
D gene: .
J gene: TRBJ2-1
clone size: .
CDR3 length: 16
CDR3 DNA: TGTGCCAGCAGTTCCCTGAGGTTTCGGGCCTACAATGAGCAGTTCTTC
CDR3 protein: CASSSLRFRAYNEQFF

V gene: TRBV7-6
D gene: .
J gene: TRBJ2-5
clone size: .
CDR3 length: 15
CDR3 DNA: TGTGCCAGCAGCTTAGTAGGCCGGGTGCAAGAGACCCAGTACTTC
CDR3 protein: CASSLVGRVQETQYF

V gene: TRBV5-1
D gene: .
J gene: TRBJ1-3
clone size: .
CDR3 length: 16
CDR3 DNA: TGCGCCAGCAGCGTGACAGCAGGTCTCTCCGGAAACACCATATATTTT
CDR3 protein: CASSVTAGLSGNTIYF

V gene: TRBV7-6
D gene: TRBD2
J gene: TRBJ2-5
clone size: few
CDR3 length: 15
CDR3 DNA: TGTGCCAGCAGCTTAGGATCTAGCGGACAAGAGACCCAGTACTTC
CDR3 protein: CASSLGSSGQETQYF

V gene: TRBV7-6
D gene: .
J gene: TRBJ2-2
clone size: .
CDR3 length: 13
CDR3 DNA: TGTGCCAGCAGTCCGAGTCCCACCGGGGAGCTGTTTTTT
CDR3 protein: CASSPSPTGELFF

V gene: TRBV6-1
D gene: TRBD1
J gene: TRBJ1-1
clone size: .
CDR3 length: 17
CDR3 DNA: TGTGCCAGCAGTGGACAAAAATCAGGGGGCCGGAACACTGAAGCTTTCTTT
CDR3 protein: CASSGQKSGGRNTEAFF

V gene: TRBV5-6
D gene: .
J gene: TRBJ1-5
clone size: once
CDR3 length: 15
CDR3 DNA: TGTGCCAGCAGCCTGGGGGGGGGCTCGAATCAGCCCCAGCATTTT
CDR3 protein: CASSLGGGSNQPQHF

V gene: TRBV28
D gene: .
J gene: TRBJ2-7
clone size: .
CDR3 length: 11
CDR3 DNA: TGTGCCAGCAGTCCAGGGTACGAGCAGTACTTC
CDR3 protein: CASSPGYEQYF

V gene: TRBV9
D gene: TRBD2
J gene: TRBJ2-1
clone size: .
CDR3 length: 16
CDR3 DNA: TGTGCCAGCAGCGCTGGCTGGGGGGGAAGAATGAATGAGCAGTTCTTC
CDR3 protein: CASSAGWGGRMNEQFF

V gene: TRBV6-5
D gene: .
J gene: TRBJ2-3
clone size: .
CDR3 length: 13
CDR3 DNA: TGTGCCAGCAGTCCCGCATTGAGGCCCTTTAAGTATTTT
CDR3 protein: CASSPALRPFKYF

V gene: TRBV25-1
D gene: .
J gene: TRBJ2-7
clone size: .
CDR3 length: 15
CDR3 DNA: TGTGCCAGCAGTGAGTCGGGAAGGCTCGACTACGAGCAGTACTTC
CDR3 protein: CASSESGRLDYEQYF

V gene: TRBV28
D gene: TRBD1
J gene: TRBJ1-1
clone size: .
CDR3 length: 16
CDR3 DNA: TGTGCCAGCAGAAACAGGGGGACTTTCATGAACACTGAAGCTTTCTTT
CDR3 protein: CASRNRGTFMNTEAFF

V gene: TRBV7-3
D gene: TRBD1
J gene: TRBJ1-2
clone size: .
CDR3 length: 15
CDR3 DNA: TGTGCCAGCAGCTTAACGTCACAGGGGCGCTATGGCTACACCTTC
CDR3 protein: CASSLTSQGRYGYTF

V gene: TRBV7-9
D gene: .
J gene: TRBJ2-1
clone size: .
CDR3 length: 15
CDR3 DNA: TGTGCCAGCAGCTACAGGGACGACTCCTACAATGAGCAGTTCTTC
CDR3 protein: CASSYRDDSYNEQFF

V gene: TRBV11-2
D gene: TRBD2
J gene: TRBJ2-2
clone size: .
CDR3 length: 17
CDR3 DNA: TGTGCCAGCAGCCAAACTAGCGGGAGGGGTGTTGAGGTGGAGCTGTTTTTT
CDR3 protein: CASSQTSGRGVEVELFF

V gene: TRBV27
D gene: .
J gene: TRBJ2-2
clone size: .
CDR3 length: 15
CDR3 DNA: TGTGCCAGCACCTTTCTGGCAGGGGAAGACGGGGAGCTGTTTTTT
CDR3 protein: CASTFLAGEDGELFF

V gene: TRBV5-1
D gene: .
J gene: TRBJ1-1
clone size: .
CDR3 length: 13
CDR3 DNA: TGCGCCAGCAGCCACGACAGGAACACTGAAGCTTTCTTT
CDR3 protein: CASSHDRNTEAFF

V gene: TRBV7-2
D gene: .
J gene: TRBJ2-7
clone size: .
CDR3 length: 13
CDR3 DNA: TGTGCCAGCAGCTTAAACTTCGGGAACGAGCAGTACTTC
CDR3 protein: CASSLNFGNEQYF

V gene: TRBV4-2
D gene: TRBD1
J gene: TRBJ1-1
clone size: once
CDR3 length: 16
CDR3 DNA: TGTGCCAGCAGCCATCTGGACAGGACAAGGGATACTGAAGCTTTCTTT
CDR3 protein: CASSHLDRTRDTEAFF

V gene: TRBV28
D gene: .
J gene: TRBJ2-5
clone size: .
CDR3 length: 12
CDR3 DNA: TGTGCCAGCACGCCGGGAAAAGAGACCCAGTACTTC
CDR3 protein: CASTPGKETQYF

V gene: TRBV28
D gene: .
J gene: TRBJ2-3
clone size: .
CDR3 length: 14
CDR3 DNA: TGTGCCAGCAACCCTCTAGGAGCTGTAGATACGCAGTATTTT
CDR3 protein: CASNPLGAVDTQYF

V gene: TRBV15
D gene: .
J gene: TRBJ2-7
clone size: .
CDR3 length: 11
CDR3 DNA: TGTGCCACCGCCGACGAGGACGAGCAGTACTTC
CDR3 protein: CATADEDEQYF

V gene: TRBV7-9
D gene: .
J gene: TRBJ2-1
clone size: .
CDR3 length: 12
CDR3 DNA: TGTGCCAGCAGCTTATCGGACAATGAGCAGTTCTTC
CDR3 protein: CASSLSDNEQFF

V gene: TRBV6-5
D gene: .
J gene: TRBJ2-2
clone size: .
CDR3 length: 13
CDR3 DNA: TGTGCCAGCAGTCCTAGGGAGGCCGGGGAGCTGTTTTTT
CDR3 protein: CASSPREAGELFF

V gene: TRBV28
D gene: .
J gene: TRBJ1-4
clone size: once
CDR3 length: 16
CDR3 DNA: TGTGCCAGCAGTTTATTTTCTTTGCGGAATACCGAAAAACTGTTTTTT
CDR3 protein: CASSLFSLRNTEKLFF

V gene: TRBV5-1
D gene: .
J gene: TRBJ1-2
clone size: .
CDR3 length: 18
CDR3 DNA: TGCGCCAGCAGCTTGGACAGTCCCGCAGCCTCCCTAAACTATGGCTACACCTTC
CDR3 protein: CASSLDSPAASLNYGYTF

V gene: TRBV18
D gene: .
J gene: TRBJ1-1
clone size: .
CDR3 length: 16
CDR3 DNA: TGTGCCAGCTCACCAACTAACCCGACAGTGTTCACTGAAGCTTTCTTT
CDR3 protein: CASSPTNPTVFTEAFF

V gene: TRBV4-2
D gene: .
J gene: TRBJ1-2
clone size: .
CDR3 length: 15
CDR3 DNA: TGTGCCAGCAGCCAAGAGGGGGGGGGTAACTATGGCTACACCTTC
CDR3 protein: CASSQEGGGNYGYTF

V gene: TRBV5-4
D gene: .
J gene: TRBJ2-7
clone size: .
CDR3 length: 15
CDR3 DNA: TGTGCCAGCAGCTTGGGACTAGGTTCCAGGTACGAGCAGTACTTC
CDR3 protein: CASSLGLGSRYEQYF

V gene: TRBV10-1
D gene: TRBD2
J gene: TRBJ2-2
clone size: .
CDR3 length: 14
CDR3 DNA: TGCGCCAGCAGCCGGGACTATTCCACCGGGGAGCTGTTTTTT
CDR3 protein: CASSRDYSTGELFF

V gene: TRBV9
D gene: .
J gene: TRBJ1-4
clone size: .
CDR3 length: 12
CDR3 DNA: TGTGCCAGCAGCCCCCCCGGCGGAAAACTGTTTTTT
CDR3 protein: CASSPPGGKLFF

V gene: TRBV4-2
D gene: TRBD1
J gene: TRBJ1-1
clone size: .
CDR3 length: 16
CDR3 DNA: TGTGCCAGCAGCCAAGAAGAGGGGGCGAGAGGGACTGAAGCTTTCTTT
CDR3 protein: CASSQEEGARGTEAFF

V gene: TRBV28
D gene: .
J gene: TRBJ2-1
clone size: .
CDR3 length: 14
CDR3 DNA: TGTGCCAGCAGTTCCACCGGGAGTTTCAATGAGCAGTTCTTC
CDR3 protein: CASSSTGSFNEQFF

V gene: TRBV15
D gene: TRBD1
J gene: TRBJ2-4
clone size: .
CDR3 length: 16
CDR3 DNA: TGTGCCACCAGCAGAGGACAGGGGTTAGCCAAAAACATTCAGTACTTC
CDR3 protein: CATSRGQGLAKNIQYF

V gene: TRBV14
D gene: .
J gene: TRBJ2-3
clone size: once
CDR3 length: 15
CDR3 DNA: TGTGCCAGCAGCCAAGTATGGGCAGGGGCAGATACGCAGTATTTT
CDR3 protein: CASSQVWAGADTQYF

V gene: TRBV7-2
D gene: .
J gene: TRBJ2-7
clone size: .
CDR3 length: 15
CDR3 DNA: TGTGCCAGCGGCGAGGGATTCTGGAGCTCCTACGAGCAGTACTTC
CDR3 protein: CASGEGFWSSYEQYF

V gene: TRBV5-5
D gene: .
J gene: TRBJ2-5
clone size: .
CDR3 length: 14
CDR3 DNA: TGTGCCAGCAGCTTGGCCAGGGGGGAAGAGACCCAGTACTTC
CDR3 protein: CASSLARGEETQYF

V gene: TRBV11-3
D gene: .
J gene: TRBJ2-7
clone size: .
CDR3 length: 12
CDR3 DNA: TGTGCCAGCAGCTTACAGGGGACCGAGCAGTACTTC
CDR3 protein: CASSLQGTEQYF

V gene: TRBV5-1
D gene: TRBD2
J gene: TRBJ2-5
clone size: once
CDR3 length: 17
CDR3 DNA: TGCGCCAGCAGCCCCCGGACTAGCGGGAAAAACCAAGAGACCCAGTACTTC
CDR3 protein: CASSPRTSGKNQETQYF

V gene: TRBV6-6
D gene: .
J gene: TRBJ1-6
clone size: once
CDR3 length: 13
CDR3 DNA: TGTGCCAGCTGGCAGGACAGAGGTTCACCCCTCCACTTT
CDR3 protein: CASWQDRGSPLHF